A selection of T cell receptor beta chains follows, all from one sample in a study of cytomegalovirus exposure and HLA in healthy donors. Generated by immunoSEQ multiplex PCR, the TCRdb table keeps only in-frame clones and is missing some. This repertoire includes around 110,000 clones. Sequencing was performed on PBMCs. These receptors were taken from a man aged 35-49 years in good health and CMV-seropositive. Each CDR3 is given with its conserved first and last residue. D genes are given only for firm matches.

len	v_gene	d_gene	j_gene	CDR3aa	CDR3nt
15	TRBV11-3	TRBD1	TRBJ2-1	CASSLGAGGRNEQFF	TGTGCCAGCAGCCTCGGGGCAGGGGGCCGGAATGAGCAGTTCTTC
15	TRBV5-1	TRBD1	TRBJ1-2	CASSLEGQGNYGYTF	TGCGCCAGCAGCTTGGAGGGACAGGGGAACTATGGCTACACCTTC
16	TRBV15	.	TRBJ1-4	CATSRDWAVRHEKLFF	TGTGCCACCAGCAGAGATTGGGCAGTCCGCCATGAAAAACTGTTTTTT
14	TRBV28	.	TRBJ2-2	CASSSIGGVGELFF	TGTGCCAGCAGTTCGATAGGGGGTGTCGGGGAGCTGTTTTTT
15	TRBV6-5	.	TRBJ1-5	CASSCTGCSNQPQHF	TGTGCCAGCAGTTGCACAGGGTGTAGCAATCAGCCCCAGCATTTT
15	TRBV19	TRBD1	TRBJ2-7	CASSIGQAASYEQYF	TGTGCCAGTAGTATTGGACAGGCAGCGTCCTACGAGCAGTACTTC
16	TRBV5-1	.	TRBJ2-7	CASSARLEAGSYEQYF	TGCGCCAGCAGCGCACGTCTAGAAGCAGGGTCCTACGAGCAGTACTTC
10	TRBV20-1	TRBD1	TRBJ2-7	CTDRVVEQYF	TGCACCGACAGGGTGGTCGAGCAGTACTTC
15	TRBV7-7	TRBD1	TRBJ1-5	CASSLTGVNNQPQHF	TGTGCTAGCAGCTTGACAGGGGTTAACAATCAGCCCCAGCATTTT
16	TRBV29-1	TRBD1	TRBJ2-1	CSAQKGRDRGFNEQFF	TGCAGCGCCCAGAAAGGCCGGGACAGGGGTTTCAATGAGCAGTTCTTC
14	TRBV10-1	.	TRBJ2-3	CASSESMAADTQYF	TGCGCCAGCAGTGAGTCCATGGCGGCAGATACGCAGTATTTT
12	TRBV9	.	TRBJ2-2	CASSLYTGELFF	TGTGCCAGCAGCCTATACACCGGGGAGCTGTTTTTT
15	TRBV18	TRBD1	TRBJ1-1	CASSPYEGQITEAFF	TGTGCCAGCTCGCCATATGAGGGACAGATTACTGAAGCTTTCTTT
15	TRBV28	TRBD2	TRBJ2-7	CASSLRPSGSYEQYF	TGTGCCAGCAGTTTACGGCCTAGCGGGAGTTACGAGCAGTACTTC
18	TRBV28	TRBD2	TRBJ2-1	CASSLWPRGTSGTNEQFF	TGTGCCAGCAGTTTATGGCCCCGCGGGACTAGCGGGACCAATGAGCAGTTCTTC
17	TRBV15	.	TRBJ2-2	CATSRKQVLMNTGELFF	TGTGCCACCAGCAGAAAACAGGTCCTGATGAACACCGGGGAGCTGTTTTTT
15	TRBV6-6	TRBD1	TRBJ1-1	CASSNRFTGGSEAFF	TGTGCCAGCAGCAACCGATTCACAGGGGGCTCTGAAGCTTTCTTT
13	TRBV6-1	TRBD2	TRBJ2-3	CASSRGSPDTQYF	TGTGCCAGCTCACGCGGGAGCCCAGATACGCAGTATTTT
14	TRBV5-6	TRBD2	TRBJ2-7	CASSGTSGSHEQYF	TGTGCCAGCAGCGGAACTAGCGGGAGCCACGAGCAGTACTTC
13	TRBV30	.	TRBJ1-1	CAWSVRKNTEAFF	TGTGCCTGGAGTGTTAGAAAGAACACTGAAGCTTTCTTT
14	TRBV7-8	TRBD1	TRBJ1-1	CASSSQGMGTEAFF	TGTGCCAGCAGCTCACAGGGGATGGGCACTGAAGCTTTCTTT
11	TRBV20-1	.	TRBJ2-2	CSASAGGELFF	TGCAGTGCTAGTGCGGGTGGGGAGCTGTTTTTT
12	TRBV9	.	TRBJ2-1	CASSATSSEQFF	TGTGCCAGCAGCGCAACTAGCAGCGAGCAGTTCTTC
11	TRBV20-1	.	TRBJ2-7	CSASGPYEQYF	TGCAGTGCTAGTGGCCCGTACGAGCAGTACTTC
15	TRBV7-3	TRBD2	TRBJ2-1	CASGTAGGRVNEQFF	TGTGCCAGCGGAACAGCGGGAGGAAGGGTCAATGAGCAGTTCTTC
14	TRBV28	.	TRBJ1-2	CASSPGTGNYGYTF	TGTGCCAGCAGTCCCGGGACTGGGAACTATGGCTACACCTTC
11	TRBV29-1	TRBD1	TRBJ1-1	CSATGTTEAFF	TGCAGCGCGACAGGGACCACTGAAGCTTTCTTT
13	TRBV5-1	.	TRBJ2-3	CASSPRGSDTQYF	TGCGCCAGCAGCCCTAGAGGGTCAGATACGCAGTATTTT
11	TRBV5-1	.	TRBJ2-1	CASRRLNEQFF	TGCGCCAGCAGGCGGCTGAATGAGCAGTTCTTC
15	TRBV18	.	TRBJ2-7	CASSPGQGIPLEQYF	TGTGCCAGCTCACCGGGGCAGGGGATTCCCCTCGAGCAGTACTTC
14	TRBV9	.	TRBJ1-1	CASSVTDMNTEAFF	TGTGCCAGCAGCGTAACAGATATGAACACTGAAGCTTTCTTT
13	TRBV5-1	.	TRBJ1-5	CASSPGGNQPQHF	TGCGCCAGCAGCCCGGGGGGCAATCAGCCCCAGCATTTT
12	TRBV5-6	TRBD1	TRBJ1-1	CASSLRGQGAFF	TGTGCCAGCAGCTTGAGGGGACAGGGGGCTTTCTTT
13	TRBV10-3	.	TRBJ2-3	CAISEATADTQYF	TGTGCCATCAGTGAGGCTACGGCAGATACGCAGTATTTT
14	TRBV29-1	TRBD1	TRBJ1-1	CSVERGPMNTEAFF	TGCAGCGTTGAAAGGGGGCCGATGAACACTGAAGCTTTCTTT
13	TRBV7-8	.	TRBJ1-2	CASSAQGTYGYTF	TGTGCCAGCAGTGCACAGGGAACCTATGGCTACACCTTC
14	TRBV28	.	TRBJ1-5	CASTASTPYQPQHF	TGTGCCAGCACTGCATCTACTCCGTATCAGCCCCAGCATTTT
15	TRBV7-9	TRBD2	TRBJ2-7	CASSPSGRAWYEQYF	TGTGCCAGCAGCCCTAGCGGGAGGGCCTGGTACGAGCAGTACTTC
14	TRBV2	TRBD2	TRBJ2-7	CASRALAGPYEQYF	TGTGCCAGCAGAGCTCTAGCGGGGCCCTACGAGCAGTACTTC
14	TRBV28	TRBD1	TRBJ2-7	CASSGTGEGYEQYF	TGTGCCAGCAGTGGGACAGGGGAGGGCTACGAGCAGTACTTC
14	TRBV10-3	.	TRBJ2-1	CATRFRGGDNEQFF	TGTGCCACCAGATTTAGGGGGGGGGACAATGAGCAGTTCTTC
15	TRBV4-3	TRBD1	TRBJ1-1	CASSQDYRGRTEAFF	TGCGCCAGCAGCCAAGATTACAGGGGACGCACTGAAGCTTTCTTT
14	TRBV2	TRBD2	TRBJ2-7	CASQPTSGSYEQYF	TGTGCCAGCCAGCCGACTAGCGGGAGTTACGAGCAGTACTTC
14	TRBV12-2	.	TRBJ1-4	CASRLAYGRVKLFF	TGTGCAAGTCGCTTAGCGTATGGTCGGGTGAAACTGTTTTTT
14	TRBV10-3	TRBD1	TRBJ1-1	CAITTGGAIPEAFF	TGTGCCATCACTACAGGGGGCGCGATCCCTGAAGCTTTCTTT
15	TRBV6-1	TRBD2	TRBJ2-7	CASSEGSGDYYEQYF	TGTGCCAGCAGTGAAGGGAGCGGGGACTATTACGAGCAGTACTTC
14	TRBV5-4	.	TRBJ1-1	CASSLGNGGTEAFF	TGTGCCAGCAGCTTAGGGAATGGAGGAACTGAAGCTTTCTTT
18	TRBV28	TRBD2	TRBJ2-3	CASSLPHPSGRSPDTQYF	TGTGCCAGCAGTTTACCCCACCCTAGCGGGAGGTCCCCAGATACGCAGTATTTT